This T cell receptor (beta chain) was sequenced for a study of blood T cell repertoires in COVID-19. The length of the CDR3 is 16 residues. Trimming removed 5 bases from V and 6 bases from J; junction bases left unmatched: 15. Germline lookup yields CDR1 MNHEY and CDR2 SMNVEV (reference sequence). The assay was immunoSEQ multiplex PCR, and TCRdb's table has in-frame clones only and misses some. There are about 130,000 clones in the sample; roughly 88% occur only once, and roughly 1.1% lies in the top ten. The clonotype comes from a woman of 80 years or more with acute or convalescent COVID-19. The chain employs TRBV27 and TRBJ2-5; 7 bases agree with TRBD1. The sample taken for sequencing was peripheral blood. CDR3 bases: TGTGCCAGCAGTGACGCCACTACAGGGGCCCGCCAGACCCAGTACTTC. Residues: CASSDATTGARQTQYF.